This T cell receptor (beta chain) was identified in a study of long-term antiretroviral therapy in people with HIV. The assay, immunoSEQ v3.0, was run at survey level. The assay was immunoSEQ multiplex PCR, and TCRdb's table has in-frame clones only and misses some. The sample shows tens of thousands of clones, approximately 90% of them seen only once. CDR1 and CDR2 from the germline V gene are MNHEY and SVGAGI. V was cut by 3 bases and J by 3 bases, with 14 bases left in between. This CDR3 is 15 amino acids long. One or more pre-ART and two or more post-ART PBMC samples were available from each donor. Specimens held about 0.95-10 million cryopreserved PBMC prior to DNA extraction. About this clone: The antigen is unknown.

General study findings and limits: With ART, diversity went up but was still lower than in transplant donor controls.

The chain couples TRBV6-5 to TRBJ1-1, with D tentatively TRBD1 (6 bases). Source: unsorted PBMCs, taken 0.6 years after starting antiretroviral therapy. The clonotype was recovered from a man aged 55 to 70 with HIV. CDR3 nucleotide sequence: TGTGCCAGCAGTTATTGGGGGGCGCGGTACACTGAAGCTTTCTTT. Translated: CASSYWGARYTEAFF.